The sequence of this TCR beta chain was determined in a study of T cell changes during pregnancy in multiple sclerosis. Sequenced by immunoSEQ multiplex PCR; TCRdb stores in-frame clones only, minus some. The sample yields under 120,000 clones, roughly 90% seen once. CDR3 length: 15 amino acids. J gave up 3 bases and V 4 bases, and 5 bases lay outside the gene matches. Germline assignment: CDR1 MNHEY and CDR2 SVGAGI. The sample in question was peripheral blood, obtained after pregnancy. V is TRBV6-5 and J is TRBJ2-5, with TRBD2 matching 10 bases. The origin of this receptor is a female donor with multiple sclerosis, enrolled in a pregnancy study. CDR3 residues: CASSSSSGGEETQYF. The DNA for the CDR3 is TGTGCCAGCAGTTCGTCTAGCGGGGGAGAAGAGACCCAGTACTTC.